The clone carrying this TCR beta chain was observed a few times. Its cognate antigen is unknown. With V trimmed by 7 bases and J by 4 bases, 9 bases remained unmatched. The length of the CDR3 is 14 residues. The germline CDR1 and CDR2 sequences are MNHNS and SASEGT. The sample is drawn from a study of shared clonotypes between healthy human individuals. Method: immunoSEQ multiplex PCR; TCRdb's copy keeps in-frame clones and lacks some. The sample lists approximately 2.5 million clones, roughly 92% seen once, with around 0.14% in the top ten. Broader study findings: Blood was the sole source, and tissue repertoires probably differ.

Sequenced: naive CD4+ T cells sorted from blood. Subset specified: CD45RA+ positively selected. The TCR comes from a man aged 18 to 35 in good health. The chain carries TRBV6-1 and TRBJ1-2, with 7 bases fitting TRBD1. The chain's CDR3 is CASTAGQRFYGYTF. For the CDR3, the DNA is TGTGCCAGCACGGCGGGACAGCGTTTCTATGGCTACACCTTC.